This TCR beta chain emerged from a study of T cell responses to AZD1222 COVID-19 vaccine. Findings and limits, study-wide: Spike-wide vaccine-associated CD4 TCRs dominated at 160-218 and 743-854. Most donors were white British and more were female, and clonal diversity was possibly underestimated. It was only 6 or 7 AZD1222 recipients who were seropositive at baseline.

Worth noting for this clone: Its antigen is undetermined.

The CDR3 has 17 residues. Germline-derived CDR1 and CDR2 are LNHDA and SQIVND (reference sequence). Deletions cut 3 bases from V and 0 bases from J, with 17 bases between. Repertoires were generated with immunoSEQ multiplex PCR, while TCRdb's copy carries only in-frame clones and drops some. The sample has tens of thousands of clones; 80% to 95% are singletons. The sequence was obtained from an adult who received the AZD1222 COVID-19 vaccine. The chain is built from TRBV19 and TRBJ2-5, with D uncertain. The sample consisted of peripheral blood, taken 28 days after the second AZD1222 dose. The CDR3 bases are TGTGCCAGTAGTATGGTAGGATCCCCATATTACCAAGAGACCCAGTACTTC. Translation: CASSMVGSPYYQETQYF.